One sample yielded the 21 T cell receptor beta chains listed below, sequenced in a study of T cells in Graves' hyperthyroidism and ophthalmopathy. Amplification of TCR beta CDR3 regions used RNA as the template. First-round RT-PCR of the TCR CDR3 relied on the HTBI primer set. TCRdb re-called the multiplex PCR reads with MiXCR, one entry per CDR3 protein. The sample consists of 650,000 to 800,000 distinct CDR3 sequences, 45% of them appearing once. The sequenced material came from peripheral blood or thyroid tissue (not recorded which). These receptors were taken from an adult man with Graves' disease, either hyperthyroidism or ophthalmopathy (not recorded which).

The CDR3 DNA reads TGCAGCGTTTTCCGGGACAGGGACTCCTATGGCTACACCTTC. It is translated as CSVFRDRDSYGYTF. This chain uses TRBV29-1 with TRBJ1-2, with 9 bases identical to TRBD1. Trimming removed 5 bases from V and 4 bases from J; junction bases left unmatched: 8. Germline V gives CDR1 SQVTM, CDR2 ANQGSEA. This CDR3 is built from 14 residues.

The rearrangement joins TRBV10-3 to TRBJ1-5; TRBD1 might be the D (5 bases). The V gene lost 8 bases and the J gene lost 11 bases, with 16 bases spanning the gap. The CDR3 totals 12 residues. CDR1 and CDR2 (germline): ENHRY, SYGVKD. In DNA form, the CDR3 reads TGTGCCATCGGTACCGGGGCGCGGACCCAGCATTTT. Translated, it gives CAIGTGARTQHF.

This clonotype has only a few counts. The chain combines TRBV29-1 with TRBJ2-7, with 11 nucleotides matching TRBD2. CDR3 length equals 14 residues. CDR1 and CDR2 from the germline V gene are SQVTM and ANQGSEA. V lost 5 bases, J lost 0 bases, and 3 bases stayed unmatched. CDR3 loop: CSVLAGGLSYEQYF. For the CDR3, the DNA is TGCAGCGTTTTAGCGGGAGGGCTCTCCTACGAGCAGTACTTC.

The chain couples TRBV3-1 to TRBJ1-6; no firm D call. The CDR3 loop spans 14 amino acids. V lost 3 bases to trimming and J lost 2 bases, with 5 bases between them. CDR1 is LGHDT, CDR2 YNNKEL, per germline (reference sequence). The CDR3 spells CASSQATYNSPLHF. DNA of the CDR3: TGTGCCAGCAGCCAGGCCACCTATAATTCACCCCTCCACTTT.

This clonotype appeared a single time. The V and J genes are TRBV29-1 and TRBJ1-1; D is uncertain. V was cut by 4 bases and J by 2 bases, with 17 bases left in between. The CDR3 sequence is 15 residues long. The germline gives CDR1 SQVTM, CDR2 ANQGSEA. The CDR3 DNA reads TGCAGCGTTGCGGAGGGCGTGAGGCTTAACACTGAAGCTTTCTTT. Translated: CSVAEGVRLNTEAFF.

As to this clonotype: This may come from a read error, since a much larger clone is one base off. The V call is TRBV9, the J call TRBJ1-3, with D unresolved. Per the germline V gene, CDR1 is SGDLS and CDR2 is YYNGEE. The CDR3 runs to 15 residues. CDR3 in amino acids: CARSERAISGNTIYF. For the CDR3, the DNA is TGTGCCAGAAGCGAAAGGGCGATCTCTGGAAACACCATATATTTT.

This chain joins TRBV10-3 and TRBJ2-5; possible D gene TRBD2, 6 bases. Trimming removed 3 bases at V and 0 bases at J, with 11 bases between. Per the germline V gene, CDR1 is ENHRY and CDR2 is SYGVKD. The CDR3 runs 15 residues. The DNA for the CDR3 is TGTGCCATCAGTGATGCCAGCGGGTACCAAGAGACCCAGTACTTC. Amino acid sequence: CAISDASGYQETQYF.

This clonotype was observed a few times. The chain joins TRBV6-6 to TRBJ1-4; perhaps TRBD1 as D (5 bases). V was cut by 6 bases and J by 8 bases, with 16 bases left in between. CDR1 and CDR2 (germline): MNHNY, SVGAGI (reference sequence). The CDR3 consists of 14 residues. For the CDR3, the DNA is TGTGCCAGCAGGACGATAGGGACGGGGGAAAAACTGTTTTTT. Translated, it gives CASRTIGTGEKLFF.

The genes are TRBV19 and TRBJ1-1; no definite D call. Germline lookup yields CDR1 LNHDA and CDR2 SQIVND (reference sequence). Between the trimmed V and J ends, which lost 3 bases and 0 bases, there was a span of 14 bases. The CDR3 runs 16 residues. DNA of the CDR3: TGTGCCAGTAGTATTGGGATGGTTGTGGTGAACACTGAAGCTTTCTTT. It codes for CASSIGMVVVNTEAFF.

The V gene is TRBV7-2, the J gene TRBJ2-2; possible D gene TRBD2, 6 bases. Looked up from germline, CDR1 is SGHTA and CDR2 is FQGNSA. The V and J ends lost 2 bases and 0 bases respectively, with 10 bases between them. The CDR3 extends over 16 amino acids. CDR3 nucleotides: TGTGCCAGCAGCTTATCGGCGGGGACGAACACCGGGGAGCTGTTTTTT. Encoded protein: CASSLSAGTNTGELFF.

The rearrangement links TRBV12-3 or TRBV12-4 to TRBJ1-4; perhaps TRBD1 as D (5 bases). The CDR3 sequence is 13 residues long. V lost 3 bases and J 7 bases, leaving 9 bases between the germline ends. The chain's CDR3 is CASSFAGTEKLFF. The CDR3 bases are TGTGCCAGCAGTTTTGCAGGGACTGAAAAACTGTTTTTT.

Concerning this clonotype itself: Since no conserved phenylalanine or tryptophan closes the CDR3, a read error is the likely cause. The rearrangement links TRBV2 to TRBJ1-3; tentatively, D is TRBD1 (5 bases). This CDR3 is 15 amino acids long. CDR1 is SNHLY and CDR2 is FYNNEI in the germline V gene. The V end was cut by 7 bases, the J end by 5 bases, with 18 bases between. The CDR3 DNA reads TGTGCCAGCACCCCCCCGCAGGGAGAACGAAACACCATATATCTT. Amino acids: CASTPPQGERNTIYL.

With regard to this clonotype: The conserved final phenylalanine or tryptophan is absent from the CDR3, which likely points to a read error. The chain couples TRBV29-1 to TRBJ2-7, with D unresolved. The CDR3 spans 12 residues. Germline CDR1 SQVTM, CDR2 ANQGSEA. This CDR3 reads CSVSGSSYEQYL. CDR3 bases: TGCAGTGTTAGTGGAAGCTCCTACGAGCAGTACCTC.

The J gene is TRBJ2-5, the V gene TRBV2, with 11 bases identical to TRBD1. CDR1 is SNHLY and CDR2 is FYNNEI in the germline V gene. Germline trimming cut 7 bases from V and 5 bases from J; bases unmatched to any gene: 6. This CDR3 comprises 14 residues. In nucleotides, the CDR3 is TGTGCCAGCAATCGGGACAGGGGGACCGAGACCCAGTACTTC. Its protein is CASNRDRGTETQYF.

The V gene is TRBV15, the J gene TRBJ1-6, with D maybe TRBD1 (6 bases). CDR1 is LNHNV, CDR2 YYDKDF, per germline (reference sequence). The V end was cut by 7 bases, the J end by 6 bases, with 22 bases between. This CDR3 comprises 17 residues. The chain's CDR3 is CATKEGDQGTSNSPLHF. In DNA, the CDR3 is TGTGCCACCAAAGAGGGGGATCAGGGGACCTCTAATTCACCCCTCCACTTT.

The rearrangement uses TRBV20-1 and TRBJ2-7; D is unclear. V was clipped by 2 bases and J by 2 bases, with 10 bases between them. Germline CDR1 reads DFQATT; CDR2 reads SNEGSKA (reference sequence). The CDR3 spans 13 residues. This CDR3 is CSARTAITYEQYF. The CDR3 nucleotides are TGCAGTGCTAGAACAGCTATTACCTACGAGCAGTACTTC.

This clonotype was counted only a few times. No conserved phenylalanine or tryptophan ends this CDR3, so it is likely a read error. The DNA is left out, because the CDR3 cannot be placed on it with certainty; the CDR3 is given as TCRdb lists it. The chain combines TRBV10-3 with TRBJ1-1; TRBD1 was called by the table and not checked on the DNA. The CDR3 numbers 13 amino acids, ends counted. The germline CDR1 and CDR2 sequences are ENHRY and SYGVKD. This CDR3 reads CASSLGGQTPLIL.

This clonotype was observed a handful of times. V and J are TRBV19 and TRBJ1-5; a possible D gene is TRBD1 (5 bases). The germline V gene has CDR1 LNHDA and CDR2 SQIVND (reference sequence). The CDR3 runs to 12 residues. V was clipped by 9 bases and J by 3 bases, with 9 bases between them. This chain's CDR3 is CASREDNQPQHF. The DNA of the CDR3 is TGTGCCAGCAGGGAAGACAATCAGCCCCAGCATTTT.

This sequence joins TRBV7-4 and TRBJ1-1; unclear D gene. The length of the CDR3 is 13 residues. Germline V gives CDR1 SGHVT, CDR2 SQSDAQ. V lost 0 bases and J 5 bases, leaving 7 bases between the germline ends. The CDR3 loop is CASSLAILTEAFF. CDR3 coding DNA: TGTGCCAGCAGCTTAGCGATTTTAACTGAAGCTTTCTTT.

This chain joins TRBV29-1 and TRBJ2-5; D may be TRBD2 (6 bases). The CDR3 totals 12 residues. The V gene's germline CDR1 is SQVTM and CDR2 ANQGSEA. V lost 4 bases, J lost 5 bases, and 11 bases lay in between. CDR3 in DNA: TGCAGCGTTGCGGGGGTACGGGAGACCCAGTACTTC. It is translated as CSVAGVRETQYF.

The chain links TRBV7-9 to TRBJ2-7; tentative D call: TRBD2 (5 bases). Trimming removed 4 bases at V and 4 bases at J, with 17 bases between. The CDR3 totals 15 residues. Germline lookup yields CDR1 SEHNR and CDR2 FQNEAQ (reference sequence). CDR3 nucleotides: TGTGCCAGCAGCTCGCCGGGGTTTGTCGGTTACGAGCAGTACTTC. It yields the protein CASSSPGFVGYEQYF.